These 27 T cell receptor beta chains originate from one sample sequenced in a study of T cell changes during pregnancy in multiple sclerosis. Using immunoSEQ multiplex PCR, the repertoire was profiled, and TCRdb retains in-frame clones only, with some absent. The profile covers 30,000 to 35,000 clones, with approximately 90% appearing a single time and roughly an eighth taken by the ten largest. Sequenced material: CD8+ T cells from peripheral blood mononuclear cells, taken in the first trimester of pregnancy. These receptors were taken from a female donor with multiple sclerosis, enrolled in a pregnancy study.

This chain links TRBV28 with TRBJ2-7; 10 positions agree with TRBD1. Trimming at V came to 6 bases and at J to 3 bases, leaving 8 bases not matched to a gene. CDR3 length: 15 amino acids. In germline, CDR1 is MDHEN, CDR2 SYDVKM. The CDR3 sequence: CASSHRTGGIYEQYF. DNA of the CDR3: TGTGCCAGCAGCCATAGGACAGGGGGTATCTACGAGCAGTACTTC.

This clone is a singleton in its sample. CDR3 residues: CASQGNTNTGELFF. The CDR3, as DNA: TGTGCCAGTCAGGGAAATACGAACACCGGGGAGCTGTTTTTT. The chain joins TRBV28 to TRBJ2-2; D possibly corresponds to TRBD1 (5 bases). Germline V gene sequence: CDR1 MDHEN, CDR2 SYDVKM. Trimming pared 9 bases from V and 0 bases from J, leaving 11 bases between. The CDR3 totals 14 residues.

This chain links TRBV6-6 with TRBJ2-7, with a possible D match to TRBD2 (5 bases). CDR3 length: 12 amino acids. V was trimmed by 0 bases and J by 12 bases, leaving 12 bases between them. Germline CDR1 is MNHNY and CDR2 is SVGAGI (reference sequence). CDR3 loop: CASSYSKDFGYF. In DNA form, the CDR3 reads TGTGCCAGCAGTTACTCGAAGGACTTTGGGTACTTC.

In its sample, this clone was seen once. The gene calls are TRBV28 and TRBJ2-5; 7 bases line up with TRBD2. The germline CDR1 and CDR2 sequences are MDHEN and SYDVKM. CDR3 length equals 12 residues. The ends lost 4 bases at V and 5 bases at J; junction bases unmatched: 1. The chain's CDR3 is CASSYGGETQYF. The CDR3 DNA is TGTGCCAGCAGTTACGGGGGGGAGACCCAGTACTTC.

The chain links TRBV6-4 to TRBJ2-3; D unresolved. CDR1 and CDR2 from the germline V gene are MRHNA and SNTAGT. Trimming left V 0 bases short and J 0 bases short, with 10 bases between. The CDR3 runs 16 residues. The CDR3 coding sequence is TGTGCCAGCAGTGACTCGGCAGCGACTAGCACAGATACGCAGTATTTT. Its protein product is CASSDSAATSTDTQYF.

The chain joins TRBV21-1 to TRBJ2-3; TRBD2, the table's D call, was not compared with the DNA. TRBV21-1 is shown as a pseudogene. The CDR3 totals 17 residues. The CDR3 nucleotides are TGTGCCAGCAGCAGGATCATAGCGGGGAGGGCCGTTGATACGCAGTATTTT. Translation gives CASSRIIAGRAVDTQYF.

This clone appeared once. V usage is TRBV27 and J usage is TRBJ1-5; TRBD1 matches 9 bases. V lost 6 bases and J lost 8; bases outside the gene matches: 8. The CDR3 consists of 14 residues. The germline V gene has CDR1 MNHEY and CDR2 SMNVEV (reference sequence). CDR3 residues: CASSPGTGFEPQHF. The CDR3 region has the DNA TGTGCCAGCAGCCCCGGGACAGGGTTTGAGCCCCAGCATTTT.

This rearrangement joins TRBV7-2 to TRBJ2-7; weak D call: TRBD2 (7 bases). The CDR3 is made up of 15 amino acids. Germline lookup yields CDR1 SGHTA and CDR2 FQGNSA. V was clipped by 5 bases and J by 4 bases, with 18 bases between them. CDR3 nucleotide sequence: TGTGCCAGCAGCCCCGCCGTCGGGGGGCTATACGAGCAGTACTTC. As protein: CASSPAVGGLYEQYF.

V and J are TRBV27 and TRBJ1-2; 9 nucleotides match TRBD1. V gave up 8 bases and J gave up 2 bases; unmatched junction bases: 9. The CDR3 covers 15 residues. Germline assignment: CDR1 MNHEY and CDR2 SMNVEV (reference sequence). DNA for the CDR3: TGTGCCAGCGGCCTAGCCGACAGGGGGAACTATGGCTACACCTTC. It specifies CASGLADRGNYGYTF.

This clone ranks as medium-sized (0.01 to 0.1%). This chain connects TRBV4-1 to TRBJ1-2; a weak D match, TRBD1 (5 bases). Trimming pared 4 bases from V and 4 bases from J, leaving 10 bases between. Per germline, CDR1 MGHRA and CDR2 YSYEKL. CDR3 length: 13 amino acids. CDR3 sequence: CASSRGAAYGYTF. DNA for the CDR3: TGCGCCAGCAGCCGCGGGGCGGCCTATGGCTACACCTTC.

Relative to its sample, this clone is medium-sized. The chain combines TRBV28 with TRBJ2-7; 8 bases are a match to TRBD1. The V gene's germline CDR1 is MDHEN and CDR2 SYDVKM. CDR3 length: 16 residues. V trimming: 3 bases; J trimming: 2 bases; junction bases outside the gene matches: 9. CDR3 nucleotides: TGTGCCAGCAGTTTGCCCGGGACAGGCGATACCTACGAGCAGTACTTC. Translating it yields CASSLPGTGDTYEQYF.

This chain joins TRBV6-1 and TRBJ2-7, with a tentative D call TRBD2 (5 bases). Trimming took off 8 bases at V and 3 bases at J, with 11 bases between the two ends. CDR3 length: 12 amino acids. Germline CDR1 MNHNS, CDR2 SASEGT. CDR3 in amino acids: CASEGGLYEQYF. The CDR3 DNA reads TGTGCCAGCGAGGGCGGTCTCTACGAGCAGTACTTC.

This clone was seen only once. The J gene is TRBJ1-4, the V gene TRBV30, with 11 bases lining up with TRBD1. The length of the CDR3 is 15 residues. Trimming at V came to 3 bases and at J to 8 bases, leaving 8 bases not matched to a gene. Germline CDR1 and CDR2: GTSNPN and SVGIG (reference sequence). For the CDR3, the DNA is TGTGCCTGGAGGACCGGACAGGGGGCCCGGGAAAAACTGTTTTTT. Amino acid sequence: CAWRTGQGAREKLFF.

The chain recombines TRBV19 with TRBJ2-7, with D possibly TRBD2 on 5 matching bases. The ends were cut back, 8 bases at V and 3 bases at J, with 11 bases in the middle. The CDR3 is 12 amino acids. Germline V CDR1 and CDR2: LNHDA, SQIVND (reference sequence). CDR3 nucleotide sequence: TGTGCCAGTGGGCGGGCAGACTACGAGCAGTACTTC. As protein: CASGRADYEQYF.

The genes are TRBV6-1 and TRBJ1-1; 8 bases are shared with TRBD1. After removal of 4 bases from V and 1 base from J, the junction contained 8 bases not matched to a gene. Germline lookup yields CDR1 MNHNS and CDR2 SASEGT. The CDR3 consists of 16 residues. CDR3 amino acids: CASSGRDRKGNTEAFF. CDR3 nucleotide sequence: TGTGCCAGCAGTGGCCGGGACAGGAAAGGGAACACTGAAGCTTTCTTT.

This clone showed up just a few times. CDR3 in amino acids: CAWSVGLGTDGQYF. The CDR3 region has the DNA TGTGCCTGGAGTGTGGGGCTAGGTACTGACGGCCAGTACTTC. The J gene is TRBJ2-5, the V gene TRBV30; perhaps TRBD1 as D (5 bases). The CDR3 runs to 14 residues. Germline CDR1 GTSNPN, CDR2 SVGIG (reference sequence). V shed 0 bases and J shed 10 bases, with 18 bases lying between them.

This chain uses TRBV11-2 with TRBJ2-7, with a possible D match to TRBD1 (6 bases). V was cut by 5 bases and J by 5 bases, with 19 bases left in between. Germline V CDR1 and CDR2: SGHAT, FQNNGV. The CDR3 runs 15 residues. The CDR3 loop is CASSLSGASVNEQYF. DNA of the CDR3: TGTGCCAGCAGCCTCTCAGGGGCATCCGTCAACGAGCAGTACTTC. The whole variable domain, remainder taken from reference TRBV11-2 and TRBJ2-7, is EAGVAQSPRYKIIEKRQSVAFWCNPISGHATLYWYQQILGQGPKLLIQFQNNGVVDDSQLPKDRFSAERLKGVDSTLKIQPAKLEDSAVYLCASSLSGASVNEQYFGPGTRLTVT.

The rearrangement joins TRBV30 to TRBJ1-6; possible D gene TRBD1, 6 bases. Germline V gives CDR1 GTSNPN, CDR2 SVGIG (reference sequence). CDR3 length: 15 residues. The ends were cut back, 2 bases at V and 10 bases at J, with 18 bases in the middle. The CDR3 DNA follows: TGTGCCTGGAGTTCCGCACAGGGTTCTGAGTCACCCCTCCACTTT. This gives the protein CAWSSAQGSESPLHF.

The count of this clone is one. The chain recombines TRBV5-6 with TRBJ2-7, with D unclear. This CDR3 has 12 amino acids. The V end lost 4 bases, the J end lost 1 base, and 6 bases lay between the germline ends. Germline values: CDR1 SGHDT, CDR2 YYEEEE. The CDR3 DNA sequence: TGTGCCAGCAGCAGCCGATCCTACGAGCAGTACTTC. Its translation: CASSSRSYEQYF. Complete variable domain (other parts from reference TRBV5-6 and TRBJ2-7): DAGVTQSPTHLIKTRGQQVTLRCSPKSGHDTVSWYQQALGQGPQFIFQYYEEEERQRGNFPDRFSGHQFPNYSSELNVNALLLGDSALYLCASSSRSYEQYFGPGTRLTVT.

This chain links TRBV18 with TRBJ1-2; D possibly corresponds to TRBD1 (6 bases). The CDR3 extends over 13 amino acids. Trimming left V 6 bases short and J 8 bases short, with 16 bases between. The germline CDR1 and CDR2 sequences are KGHSH and LQKENI. This CDR3 is CASSWDTPFGYTF. The DNA of the CDR3 is TGTGCCAGCTCGTGGGACACCCCATTCGGCTACACCTTC.

V usage is TRBV7-2 and J usage is TRBJ2-2; TRBD1 matches at 8 bases. The CDR3 loop spans 17 amino acids. The V gene end was trimmed by 1 base and the J gene end by 1 base; junction bases not matched to a gene: 5. Germline V gene lookup returns CDR1 SGHTA and CDR2 FQGNSA. The CDR3 DNA follows: TGTGCCAGCAGCTTAGGGGTAGGGACAGGGAACACCGGGGAGCTGTTTTTT. Its protein product is CASSLGVGTGNTGELFF.

The genes are TRBV28 and TRBJ2-7; possibly TRBD1 for D (6 bases). This CDR3 contains 15 residues. CDR1 is MDHEN and CDR2 is SYDVKM in the germline V gene. Trimming removed 4 bases at V and 0 bases at J, with 13 bases between. DNA of the CDR3: TGTGCCAGCAGTTCAGTCGGGGACAACTCCTACGAGCAGTACTTC. Translated: CASSSVGDNSYEQYF.

This chain connects TRBV6-1 to TRBJ1-5; 8 bases fit TRBD1. The V gene's germline CDR1 is MNHNS and CDR2 SASEGT. The CDR3 runs 15 residues. Trimming cost V 2 bases and J 6 bases; bases outside gene matches: 6. The CDR3 DNA follows: TGTGCCAGCAGTGAAACTCCAGGGGGCGGTCAGCCCCAGCATTTT. Protein: CASSETPGGGQPQHF.

The chain is built from TRBV28 and TRBJ2-7; D is perhaps TRBD1 (6 bases). The CDR3 extends over 15 amino acids. Germline CDR1 reads MDHEN; CDR2 reads SYDVKM. Deletions cut 3 bases from V and 7 bases from J, with 19 bases between. CDR3 loop: CASSFRGQSPNEQYF. DNA of the CDR3: TGTGCCAGCAGTTTTCGAGGACAGTCCCCTAATGAGCAGTACTTC.

This clone was seen just once. The rearrangement joins TRBV9 to TRBJ2-6; tentatively, D is TRBD1 (5 bases). V was trimmed by 4 bases and J by 0 bases, leaving 17 bases between them. Per germline, CDR1 SGDLS and CDR2 YYNGEE. CDR3 length: 18 amino acids. CDR3 sequence: CASSPRAGFSSGANVLTF. The CDR3 DNA is TGTGCCAGCAGCCCCCGGGCAGGGTTTTCCTCTGGGGCCAACGTCCTGACTTTC.

V and J are TRBV9 and TRBJ2-7; 7 bases match TRBD1. The CDR3 runs 15 residues. V lost 2 bases to trimming and J lost 3 bases; unmatched junction nucleotides: 8. CDR1 is SGDLS, CDR2 YYNGEE, per germline. DNA for the CDR3: TGTGCCAGCAGCGTCGGCGACAGGGCCCGCTACGAGCAGTACTTC. Protein sequence: CASSVGDRARYEQYF.

The chain employs TRBV6-5 and TRBJ2-2; a possible D gene is TRBD2 (5 bases). The germline CDR1 and CDR2 sequences are MNHEY and SVGAGI. Trimming left V 0 bases short and J 7 bases short, with 12 bases between. The CDR3 is made up of 15 amino acids. Written as DNA, the CDR3 is TGTGCCAGCAGTTACTCTGGGCCTGAGGGCGGGGAGCTGTTTTTT. It translates to CASSYSGPEGGELFF.